This TCR beta chain was captured by sequencing in a study of blood T cell repertoires in COVID-19. Study-level information: Material from acute and convalescent COVID-19 was sourced from the United States, Italy and Spain. Sources were T cells, B-cell-depleted T cells, or PBMCs; the material itself was cDNA or gDNA.

Sequencing was performed with immunoSEQ multiplex PCR; in TCRdb, only in-frame clones are kept and a portion is missing. The table lists some 270,000 clones, 85% to 90% of them singletons. Trimming removed 10 bases at V and 8 bases at J, with 17 bases between. Germline V gene sequence: CDR1 ENHRY, CDR2 SYGVKD. This CDR3 has 12 amino acids. Sequencing was performed on peripheral blood. The chain couples TRBV10-3 to TRBJ1-2, with TRBD1 as a possible D gene (5 bases). The sequence was collected from a woman aged 60-70 years with COVID-19, enrolled during active disease. CDR3: CATNGGVEGYTF. The CDR3 DNA follows: TGTGCCACAAACGGAGGGGTGGAAGGCTACACCTTC.